This T cell receptor beta chain was retrieved from a study of regulatory T cells in long-lasting Graves disease. Study-level points and caveats: Among the persistent patients, some 2,900 public clonotypes were shared, more than the 966 shared among new patients.

The CDR3 is 12 residues long. V was pared by 5 bases and J by 7 bases, with 12 bases between. In the case of this clonotype: The antigen is not known. A single base separates this from a much larger clone, so it may be a read error.

Regarding time point: newly diagnosed GD, antithyroid drugs for less than 3 months. There was RNA extracted from PBMCs, and the TCR library was made from it. For TCR beta, libraries came from iRepertoire HTBI primers and Arm-PCR of CDR3 regions. TCRdb called the multiplex PCR reads again in MiXCR, with one record for every CDR3 protein. The data contain around 330,000 distinct CDR3 sequences, over 15% of them seen just once; the ten biggest clones take up about 36%. The sequence was obtained from a female donor with Graves disease. The V gene is TRBV12-3 or TRBV12-4, the J gene TRBJ2-7; TRBD2 is a possible D gene (5 bases). This material consisted of peripheral blood mononuclear cells (PBMCs), taken at new diagnosis, from a patient treated with antithyroid drugs. CDR3 protein: CASSVTRDEQYF. CDR3 DNA: TGTGCCAGCAGTGTGACGAGGGATGAGCAGTACTTC.